One sample yielded the 30 T cell receptor beta chains listed below, sequenced in a study of T cells in Graves' hyperthyroidism and ophthalmopathy. What was amplified from RNA transcripts were TCR beta CDR3 regions. The HTBI primer set served for first-round RT-PCR of the TCR CDR3. TCRdb analysed the multiplex PCR reads with MiXCR anew, one entry per CDR3 protein. Of about half a million distinct CDR3 sequences in the sample, roughly 22% are singletons; the top ten hold around 50%. Sequencing input: blood. These receptors all come from a woman in her seventies with Graves' ophthalmopathy.

The rearrangement uses TRBV7-9 and TRBJ2-5, with 7 nucleotides matching TRBD1. The CDR3 consists of 15 residues. CDR1 SEHNR and CDR2 FQNEAQ come from the germline V gene (reference sequence). The V and J ends lost 4 bases and 5 bases, in that order; junction bases with no gene match: 10. CDR3 DNA: TGTGCCAGCAGCTCGGGACAGTTCGGGGTGGAGACCCAGTACTTC. It translates to CASSSGQFGVETQYF.

The chain uses TRBV7-2 and TRBJ2-1; 9 bases are shared with TRBD2. V lost 5 bases, J lost 9 bases, and 11 bases stayed unmatched. Germline V CDR1 and CDR2: SGHTA, FQGNSA. CDR3 length: 15 amino acids. CDR3 amino acids: CASSNPGLANSEQFF. The CDR3 nucleotides are TGTGCCAGCAGCAACCCGGGACTAGCTAACAGTGAGCAGTTCTTC.

This clonotype occurred a few times. The rearrangement links TRBV18 to TRBJ2-7; D is uncertain. Germline V CDR1 and CDR2: KGHSH, LQKENI. V was shortened by 0 bases and J by 9 bases, with 12 bases between the two germline ends. CDR3 length: 13 amino acids. CDR3 coding DNA: TGTGCCAGCTCACCACCGATAAACGTTGGGCAGTACTTC. Translation gives CASSPPINVGQYF.

This clonotype was counted a few times. V is TRBV20-1 and J is TRBJ2-3, with 11 bases identical to TRBD2. V trimming: 5 bases; J trimming: 3 bases; junction bases outside the gene matches: 4. From germline, CDR1 is DFQATT and CDR2 SNEGSKA (reference sequence). The CDR3 totals 14 residues. CDR3 residues: CSALAGGPTDTQYF. The CDR3 nucleotides read TGCAGTGCTTTAGCGGGAGGGCCTACAGATACGCAGTATTTT.

This clonotype was counted at least ten times. The rearrangement links TRBV7-2 to TRBJ2-3; no clear D gene. CDR1 and CDR2 from the germline V gene are SGHTA and FQGNSA. With 5 bases removed from V and 0 bases from J, the gap between germline ends came to 6 bases. The CDR3 totals 13 residues. CDR3 in amino acids: CASSGASTDTQYF. The CDR3 DNA is TGTGCCAGCAGCGGAGCTAGCACAGATACGCAGTATTTT.

This CDR3 reads CASSLRTGYGELFF. The CDR3 DNA sequence: TGTGCCAGCAGTCTTAGGACAGGGTACGGGGAGCTGTTTTTT. This chain uses TRBV27 with TRBJ2-2; 8 bases map to TRBD1. Germline V CDR1 and CDR2: MNHEY, SMNVEV (reference sequence). The CDR3 is 14 residues long. With V trimmed by 5 bases and J by 7 bases, 6 bases remained unmatched.

This clonotype was seen repeatedly, ten times or more. The rearrangement links TRBV27 to TRBJ2-5, with D unclear. The CDR3 is 14 amino acids. The V gene's germline CDR1 is MNHEY and CDR2 SMNVEV (reference sequence). V lost 5 bases to trimming and J lost 5 bases, with 15 bases between them. The CDR3 region is CASSPDGPLETQYF. The CDR3 DNA reads TGTGCCAGCAGTCCTGACGGCCCCCTGGAGACCCAGTACTTC.

This clonotype was recorded at least ten times. The chain is built from TRBV6-2 or TRBV6-3 and TRBJ2-1; D is undetermined. CDR1 and CDR2 from the germline V gene are MNHEY and SVGEGT. The CDR3 length is 12 residues. Trimming left V 5 bases short and J 9 bases short, with 11 bases between. The CDR3 nucleotides read TGTGCCAGCAGTGCCATGATCGGTGAGCAGTTCTTC. This translates into CASSAMIGEQFF.

The chain uses TRBV14 and TRBJ1-1; D unresolved. The CDR3 totals 15 residues. Germline V gene data show CDR1 as SGHDN and CDR2 as FVKESK. The V end was cut by 0 bases, the J end by 1 base, with 9 bases between. The CDR3 loop is CASSQDWQKNTEAFF. The CDR3 bases are TGTGCCAGCAGCCAAGATTGGCAGAAGAACACTGAAGCTTTCTTT.

In its sample, this clonotype was seen many times. The V and J genes are TRBV12-3 or TRBV12-4 and TRBJ2-5, with 10 bases lining up with TRBD2. Germline trimming cut 5 bases from V and 4 bases from J; bases unmatched to any gene: 16. The CDR3 totals 18 residues. Written as DNA, the CDR3 is TGTGCCAGCAGTCCTGAGAGAACGACTAGCGGGTTGGGAGAGACCCAGTACTTC. It translates to CASSPERTTSGLGETQYF.

This sequence joins TRBV5-6 and TRBJ1-4, with TRBD1 as a possible D gene (5 bases). CDR1 is SGHDT, CDR2 YYEEEE, per germline. Trimming stripped 3 bases from V and 8 bases from J, with 14 bases between. The CDR3 extends over 14 amino acids. CDR3 nucleotides: TGTGCCAGCAGCTCGGGCCCGGGGGAGGAAAAACTGTTTTTT. Translating it yields CASSSGPGEEKLFF.

The rearrangement uses TRBV12-3 or TRBV12-4 and TRBJ2-5; 7 bases are shared with TRBD2. This CDR3 has 15 amino acids. The J segment lost 2 bases and the V segment lost 6 bases, leaving 9 bases of the junction unmatched. The CDR3 protein is CASRYGLGEQETQYF. The DNA for the CDR3 is TGTGCCAGCAGGTACGGACTAGGGGAACAAGAGACCCAGTACTTC.

This clonotype was seen only a few times. This chain uses TRBV12-3 or TRBV12-4 with TRBJ2-7, with 9 bases identical to TRBD2. The V and J ends lost 1 base and 3 bases, in that order; junction bases with no gene match: 4. CDR3 length equals 15 residues. The CDR3 coding sequence is TGTGCCAGCAGTTTAGTGCGGGGGGGGAACTACGAGCAGTACTTC. This sequence encodes CASSLVRGGNYEQYF.

This clonotype was detected many times. The chain uses TRBV28 and TRBJ1-1; D gene ambiguous. The CDR3 sequence is 11 residues long. V dropped 3 bases and J dropped 11 bases, with 10 bases sitting between them. Per germline, CDR1 MDHEN and CDR2 SYDVKM. CDR3 loop: CASSLAQLAFF. The CDR3, as DNA: TGTGCCAGCAGTTTGGCCCAGTTGGCTTTCTTT.

This clonotype was seen repeatedly, ten times or more. CDR3 residues: CASSSSGRALTDTQYF. The CDR3 region has the DNA TGTGCCAGCAGCTCCAGCGGGAGGGCCCTGACAGATACGCAGTATTTT. The chain employs TRBV7-8 and TRBJ2-3, with TRBD2 matching 10 bases. With 4 bases clipped from V and 3 bases from J, the junction kept 7 bases outside the gene matches. The CDR3 spans 16 residues. Germline V gene data show CDR1 as SGHVS and CDR2 as FQNEAQ. The whole variable domain, filled in from reference TRBV7-8 and TRBJ2-3, reads GAGVSQSPRYKVAKRGQDVALRCDPISGHVSLFWYQQALGQGPEFLTYFQNEAQLDKSGLPSDRFFAERPEGSVSTLKIQRTQQEDSAVYLCASSSSGRALTDTQYFGPGTRLTVL.

The V call is TRBV28, the J call TRBJ1-2; maybe TRBD1 (5 bases). Germline V gene data show CDR1 as MDHEN and CDR2 as SYDVKM. Trimming shortened V by 1 base and J by 4 bases, and 10 bases separated the two germline ends. This CDR3 region has 14 residues. Written as DNA, the CDR3 is TGTGCCAGCAGTTTATCGAGCAGGGTCTATGGCTACACCTTC. It encodes CASSLSSRVYGYTF.

This clonotype was picked up a small number of times. This rearrangement joins TRBV4-1 to TRBJ2-2; 7 bases are a match to TRBD1. The ends lost 4 bases at V and 6 bases at J; junction bases unmatched: 11. Germline values: CDR1 MGHRA, CDR2 YSYEKL. The CDR3 has 16 amino acids. Written as DNA, the CDR3 is TGCGCCAGCAGCCTAATTCCCGTCCAGGGGGCCGGGGAGCTGTTTTTT. This sequence encodes CASSLIPVQGAGELFF.

In its sample, this clonotype was seen a few times. The chain carries TRBV4-2 and TRBJ1-5; D possibly corresponds to TRBD1 (6 bases). The V and J ends lost 3 bases and 7 bases respectively, with 13 bases between them. The CDR3 is made up of 14 amino acids. Germline-derived CDR1 and CDR2 are LGHNA and YNFKEQ. The chain's CDR3 is CASSQGGADQPQHF. The CDR3 DNA reads TGTGCCAGCAGCCAGGGGGGCGCTGACCAGCCCCAGCATTTT.

The V and J genes are TRBV7-2 and TRBJ1-5; the D gene is possibly TRBD1 (6 bases). The CDR3 is 16 residues long. The germline V and J ends were trimmed by 11 bases and 1 base, with 21 bases remaining between them. CDR1 SGHTA and CDR2 FQGNSA come from the germline V gene. CDR3 nucleotide sequence: TGTGCCGGAAAAGAGGGGGGGCCCAGCAGCAATCAGCCCCAGCATTTT. Amino acids: CAGKEGGPSSNQPQHF. The variable domain in full, completed from reference TRBV7-2 and TRBJ1-5, reads GAGVSQSPSNKVTEKGKDVELRCDPISGHTALYWYRQSLGQGLEFLIYFQGNSAPDKSGLPSDRFSAERTGGSVSTLTIQRTQQEDSAVYLCAGKEGGPSSNQPQHFGDGTRLSIL.

Concerning this clonotype: This likely traces to a read error, being one base from a far larger clone. The chain recombines TRBV3-1 with TRBJ1-1, with unresolved D. The germline V gene encodes CDR1 LGHDT and CDR2 YNNKEL (reference sequence). This CDR3 is built from 12 residues. The CDR3 DNA sequence: TGTGCCAGCAGCCAATTGAACTCTGAAGCTTTCTTT. This codes for CASSQLNSEAFF.

This chain links TRBV20-1 with TRBJ2-7; 7 positions agree with TRBD2. This CDR3 spans 11 amino acids. Germline-derived CDR1 and CDR2 are DFQATT and SNEGSKA (reference sequence). For the CDR3, the DNA is TGCAGCGGGCAGCGGGACTACGAGCAGTACTTC. This codes for CSGQRDYEQYF.

The chain carries TRBV6-5 and TRBJ2-2; the match to TRBD2 covers 14 bases. Per germline, CDR1 MNHEY and CDR2 SVGAGI. The CDR3 runs 17 residues. V shed 2 bases and J 4 bases; nucleotides not matched to a gene: 3. CDR3 loop: CASSYPGLAGGTGELFF. CDR3 nucleotides: TGTGCCAGCAGTTACCCAGGACTAGCGGGAGGCACCGGGGAGCTGTTTTTT.

With regard to this clonotype: Being one base from a much bigger clone, this may be a read error. The rearrangement uses TRBV24-1 and TRBJ2-5; D may be TRBD2 (7 bases). This CDR3 spans 17 amino acids. The germline CDR1 and CDR2 sequences are KGHDR and SFDVKD. V lost 4 bases and J lost 2, with 19 bases in between. CDR3 sequence (DNA): TGTGCCACCAGTGAGTGGGGGGGCGGGAGTCGGCAAGAGACCCAGTACTTC. Its translation: CATSEWGGGSRQETQYF.

The V call is TRBV7-9, the J call TRBJ1-3, with 10 bases fitting TRBD1. Germline trimming cut 5 bases from V and 3 bases from J; bases unmatched to any gene: 13. In germline, CDR1 is SEHNR, CDR2 FQNEAQ (reference sequence). The CDR3 is 18 residues long. The CDR3 nucleotides are TGTGCCAGCAGCCGTGTGCGGGACAGGGGTCGTGGTGGAAACACCATATATTTT. Protein: CASSRVRDRGRGGNTIYF. The entire variable domain, with the rest obtained from reference TRBV7-9 and TRBJ1-3, is as follows: DTGVSQNPRHKITKRGQNVTFRCDPISEHNRLYWYRQTLGQGPEFLTYFQNEAQLEKSRLLSDRFSAERPKGSFSTLEIQRTEQGDSAMYLCASSRVRDRGRGGNTIYFGEGSWLTVV.

There are a few counts of this clonotype. The gene calls are TRBV27 and TRBJ2-1; possible D gene TRBD1, 5 bases. The CDR3 runs to 16 residues. CDR1 is MNHEY and CDR2 is SMNVEV in the germline V gene (reference sequence). Between the trimmed V and J ends, which lost 1 base and 6 bases, there was a span of 16 bases. CDR3: CASSLLGDGVGNEQFF. CDR3 in DNA: TGTGCCAGCAGTTTATTAGGGGATGGGGTGGGCAATGAGCAGTTCTTC.

This clonotype was recorded at least ten times. The chain couples TRBV12-3 or TRBV12-4 to TRBJ2-3; weak D call: TRBD1 (5 bases). The CDR3 length is 14 residues. Trimming stripped 3 bases from V and 1 base from J, with 8 bases between. CDR3 residues: CASSFATGTDTQYF. CDR3 coding DNA: TGTGCCAGCAGTTTTGCGACAGGCACAGATACGCAGTATTTT.

CDR3 nucleotide sequence: TGTGCCAGCAGCTCGCCTTCCGGGACAGGGCTTTCCTACGAGCAGTACTTC. It codes for CASSSPSGTGLSYEQYF. The chain has TRBV5-6 and TRBJ2-7; 9 bases line up with TRBD1. With 3 bases clipped from V and 1 base from J, the junction kept 11 bases outside the gene matches. The CDR3 extends over 17 amino acids. In germline, CDR1 is SGHDT, CDR2 YYEEEE. Filled out from reference TRBV5-6 and TRBJ2-7, the complete variable domain reads DAGVTQSPTHLIKTRGQQVTLRCSPKSGHDTVSWYQQALGQGPQFIFQYYEEEERQRGNFPDRFSGHQFPNYSSELNVNALLLGDSALYLCASSSPSGTGLSYEQYFGPGTRLTVT.

This clonotype was counted a few times. This chain joins TRBV6-6 and TRBJ1-1; 8 nucleotides agree with TRBD1. The ends lost 0 bases at V and 12 bases at J; junction bases unmatched: 9. This CDR3 contains 14 residues. Germline values: CDR1 MNHNY, CDR2 SVGAGI (reference sequence). CDR3 nucleotides: TGTGCCAGCAGTTACTCGGGGACGAGGGACAGGACTTTCTTT. Its translation: CASSYSGTRDRTFF.

The chain couples TRBV6-1 to TRBJ2-3, with a possible D match to TRBD2 (5 bases). The CDR3 has 15 residues. Per the germline V gene, CDR1 is MNHNS and CDR2 is SASEGT. The ends were cut back, 2 bases at V and 2 bases at J, with 11 bases in the middle. The CDR3 region has the DNA TGTGCCAGCAGTGAACAGCGGAGCAACACAGATACGCAGTATTTT. Amino acid sequence: CASSEQRSNTDTQYF.

This chain links TRBV19 with TRBJ2-2; D is unresolved. V was trimmed by 5 bases and J by 6 bases, leaving 13 bases between them. Looked up from germline, CDR1 is LNHDA and CDR2 is SQIVND (reference sequence). CDR3 size: 14 residues. This chain's CDR3 is CASSSSWAAGELFF. The CDR3 DNA reads as TGTGCCAGTAGTTCCTCTTGGGCGGCCGGGGAGCTGTTTTTT. Based on the CDR3 plus reference TRBV19 and TRBJ2-2, the full variable domain is DGGITQSPKYLFRKEGQNVTLSCEQNLNHDAMYWYRQDPGQGLRLIYYSQIVNDFQKGDIAEGYSVSREKKESFPLTVTSAQKNPTAFYLCASSSSWAAGELFFGEGSRLTVL.